The sequence of this T cell receptor beta chain was determined in a study of shared clonotypes between healthy human individuals. Whole-study findings and limits: An expected dependence of interdonor clonotype sharing on sequencing depth was noted. Against clonotypes common to all four donors, non-shared ones had lower generation probabilities.

A remark on this clone: Its antigen is currently unknown.

Division of CD4+ cells produced a CD45RA+ naive subset and a CD45RA-negative memory subset. Repertoires were generated with immunoSEQ multiplex PCR, while TCRdb's copy carries only in-frame clones and drops some. The table records 2 million to 3 million clones, 93% of them present only once. Trimming removed 6 bases at V and 6 bases at J, with 21 bases between. The CDR3 is 15 residues long. Germline V gives CDR1 MDHEN, CDR2 SYDVKM. The sample was naive CD4+ T cells from PBMCs. Subset denoted: CD45RA+ positively selected. The chain combines TRBV28 with TRBJ2-7, with D tentatively TRBD2 (6 bases). This TCR was recovered from a man aged 18 to 30 in good health. Some clones in this sample may be carry-over from other donors' samples. The CDR3 sequence: CASSSGTLGMGEQYF. The DNA for the CDR3 is TGTGCCAGCAGCTCCGGGACTCTTGGAATGGGCGAGCAGTACTTC.